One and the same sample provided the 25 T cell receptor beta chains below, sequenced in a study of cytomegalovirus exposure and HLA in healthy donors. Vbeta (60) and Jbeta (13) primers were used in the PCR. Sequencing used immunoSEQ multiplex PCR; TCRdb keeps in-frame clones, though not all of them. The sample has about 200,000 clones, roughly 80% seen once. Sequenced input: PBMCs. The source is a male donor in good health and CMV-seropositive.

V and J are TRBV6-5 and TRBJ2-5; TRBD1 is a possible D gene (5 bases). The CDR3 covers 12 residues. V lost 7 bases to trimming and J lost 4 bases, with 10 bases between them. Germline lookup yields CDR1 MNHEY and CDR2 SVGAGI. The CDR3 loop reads CASTRQGETQYF. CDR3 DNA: TGTGCCAGCACCCGGCAGGGAGAGACCCAGTACTTC.

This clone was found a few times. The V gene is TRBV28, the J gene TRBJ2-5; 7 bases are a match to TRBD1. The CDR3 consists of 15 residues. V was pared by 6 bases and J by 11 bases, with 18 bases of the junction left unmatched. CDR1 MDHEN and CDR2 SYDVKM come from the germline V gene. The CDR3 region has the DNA TGTGCCAGCAGACTTCCGGGACAGACCCTAAAGGAGCAGTACTTC. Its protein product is CASRLPGQTLKEQYF.

DNA of the CDR3: TGTGCCAGCTCACGGCTAGCGGGACGGGAGACCCAGTACTTC. Residues: CASSRLAGRETQYF. The chain has TRBV18 and TRBJ2-5, with 9 positions matching TRBD2. The CDR3 has 14 residues. Germline V lookup: CDR1 KGHSH, CDR2 LQKENI. V was clipped by 4 bases and J by 5 bases; unmatched bases: 5. Based on the CDR3 plus reference TRBV18 and TRBJ2-5, the full variable domain is NAGVMQNPRHLVRRRGQEARLRCSPMKGHSHVYWYRQLPEEGLKFMVYLQKENIIDESGMPKERFSAEFPKEGPSILRIQQVVRGDSAAYFCASSRLAGRETQYFGPGTRLLVL.

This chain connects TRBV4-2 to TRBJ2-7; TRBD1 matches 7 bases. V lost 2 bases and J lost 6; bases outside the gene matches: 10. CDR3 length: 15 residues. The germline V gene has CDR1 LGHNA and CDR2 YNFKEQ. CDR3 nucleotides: TGTGCCAGCAGCCAAAAGAAGGACAGGCGGCCCGAGCAGTACTTC. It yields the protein CASSQKKDRRPEQYF.

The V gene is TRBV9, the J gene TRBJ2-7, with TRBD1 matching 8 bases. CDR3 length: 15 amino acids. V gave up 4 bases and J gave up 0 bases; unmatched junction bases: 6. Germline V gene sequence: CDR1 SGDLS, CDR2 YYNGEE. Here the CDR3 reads CASSPRQGNSYEQYF. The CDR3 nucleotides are TGTGCCAGCAGCCCAAGACAGGGGAACTCCTACGAGCAGTACTTC.

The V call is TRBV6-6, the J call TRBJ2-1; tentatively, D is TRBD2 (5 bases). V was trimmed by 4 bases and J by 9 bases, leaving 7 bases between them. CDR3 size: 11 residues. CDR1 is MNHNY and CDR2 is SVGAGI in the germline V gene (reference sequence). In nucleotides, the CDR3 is TGTGCCAGCAGTTCGGGGTTTGAGCAGTTCTTC. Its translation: CASSSGFEQFF.

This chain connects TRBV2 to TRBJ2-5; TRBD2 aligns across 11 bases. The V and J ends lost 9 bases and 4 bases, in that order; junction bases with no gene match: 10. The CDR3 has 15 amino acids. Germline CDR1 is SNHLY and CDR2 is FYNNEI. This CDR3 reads CASEATSGRTETQYF. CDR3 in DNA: TGTGCCAGTGAGGCCACTAGCGGGAGAACAGAGACCCAGTACTTC.

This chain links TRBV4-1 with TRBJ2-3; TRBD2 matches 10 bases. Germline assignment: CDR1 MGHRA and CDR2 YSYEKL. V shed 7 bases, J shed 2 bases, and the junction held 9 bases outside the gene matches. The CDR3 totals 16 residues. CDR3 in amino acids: CASNRGAGGPTDTQYF. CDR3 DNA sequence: TGCGCCAGCAACCGAGGAGCGGGGGGGCCCACAGATACGCAGTATTTT.

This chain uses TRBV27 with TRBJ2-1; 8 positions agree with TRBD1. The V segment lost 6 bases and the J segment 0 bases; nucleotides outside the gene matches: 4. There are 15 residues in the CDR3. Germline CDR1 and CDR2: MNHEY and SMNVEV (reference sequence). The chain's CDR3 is CASSTDRGSYNEQFF. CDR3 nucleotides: TGTGCCAGCAGCACCGACAGGGGCTCCTACAATGAGCAGTTCTTC.

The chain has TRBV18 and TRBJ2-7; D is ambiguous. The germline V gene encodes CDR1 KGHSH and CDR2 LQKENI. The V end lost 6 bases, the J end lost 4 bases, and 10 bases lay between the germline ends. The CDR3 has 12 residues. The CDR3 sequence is CASSRLLYEQYF. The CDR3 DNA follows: TGTGCCAGCTCCCGACTGCTTTACGAGCAGTACTTC.

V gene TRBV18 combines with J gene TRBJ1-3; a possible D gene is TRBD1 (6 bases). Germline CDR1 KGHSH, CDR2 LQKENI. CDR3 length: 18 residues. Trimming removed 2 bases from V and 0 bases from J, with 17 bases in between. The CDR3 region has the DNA TGTGCCAGCTCACCAAATCTTAAAGGGGACAACTCTGGAAACACCATATATTTT. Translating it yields CASSPNLKGDNSGNTIYF.

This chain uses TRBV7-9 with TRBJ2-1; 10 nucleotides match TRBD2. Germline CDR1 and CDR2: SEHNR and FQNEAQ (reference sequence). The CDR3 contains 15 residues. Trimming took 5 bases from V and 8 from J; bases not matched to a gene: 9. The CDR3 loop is CASSVGTSAGDEQFF. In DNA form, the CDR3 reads TGTGCCAGCAGCGTTGGGACTAGCGCTGGGGATGAGCAGTTCTTC.

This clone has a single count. CDR3 amino acids: CASSRGRETQYF. The DNA of the CDR3 is TGTGCCAGCTCCCGAGGGCGGGAGACCCAGTACTTC. The V and J genes are TRBV2 and TRBJ2-5; a weak D match, TRBD2 (5 bases). The CDR3 spans 12 residues. The germline CDR1 and CDR2 sequences are SNHLY and FYNNEI. The germline V and J ends were trimmed by 8 bases and 5 bases, with 12 bases remaining between them.

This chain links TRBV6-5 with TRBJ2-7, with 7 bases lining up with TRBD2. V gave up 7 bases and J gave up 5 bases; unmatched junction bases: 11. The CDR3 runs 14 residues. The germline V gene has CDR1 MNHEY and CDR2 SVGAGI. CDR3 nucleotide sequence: TGTGCCAGCACCTACGGTCCGGGGGGAAACGAGCAGTACTTC. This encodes CASTYGPGGNEQYF.

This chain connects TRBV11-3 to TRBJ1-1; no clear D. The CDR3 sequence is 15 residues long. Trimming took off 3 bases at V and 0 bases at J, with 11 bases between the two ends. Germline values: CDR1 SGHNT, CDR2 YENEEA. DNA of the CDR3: TGTGCCAGCAGCTTTTTGCCGGTCATGAACACTGAAGCTTTCTTT. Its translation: CASSFLPVMNTEAFF.

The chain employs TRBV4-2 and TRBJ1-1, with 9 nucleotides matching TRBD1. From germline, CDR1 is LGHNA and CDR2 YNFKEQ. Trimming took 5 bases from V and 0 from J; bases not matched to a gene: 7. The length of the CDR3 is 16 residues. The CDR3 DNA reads TGTGCCAGCAGCTCTCGGACAGGGGTCATGAACACTGAAGCTTTCTTT. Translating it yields CASSSRTGVMNTEAFF.

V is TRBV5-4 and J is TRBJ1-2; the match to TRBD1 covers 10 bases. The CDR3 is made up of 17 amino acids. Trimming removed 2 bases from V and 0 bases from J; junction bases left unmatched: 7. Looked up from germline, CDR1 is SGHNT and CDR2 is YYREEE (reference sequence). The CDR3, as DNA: TGTGCCAGCAGCTTAGCGGGACAGGGGCCCGCTAACTATGGCTACACCTTC. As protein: CASSLAGQGPANYGYTF.

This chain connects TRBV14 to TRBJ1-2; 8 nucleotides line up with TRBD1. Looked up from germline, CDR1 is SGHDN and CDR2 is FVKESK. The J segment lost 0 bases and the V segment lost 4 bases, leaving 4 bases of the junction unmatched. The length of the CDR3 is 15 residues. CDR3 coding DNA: TGTGCCAGCAGCCCTCAGGGGGCTACTAACTATGGCTACACCTTC. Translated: CASSPQGATNYGYTF.

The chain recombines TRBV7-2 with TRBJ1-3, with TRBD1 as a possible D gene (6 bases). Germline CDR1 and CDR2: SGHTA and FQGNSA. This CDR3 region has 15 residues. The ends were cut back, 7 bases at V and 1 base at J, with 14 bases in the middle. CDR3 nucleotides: TGTGCCAGCACCAACGCAAGGGGGTCTGGAAACACCATATATTTT. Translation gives CASTNARGSGNTIYF.

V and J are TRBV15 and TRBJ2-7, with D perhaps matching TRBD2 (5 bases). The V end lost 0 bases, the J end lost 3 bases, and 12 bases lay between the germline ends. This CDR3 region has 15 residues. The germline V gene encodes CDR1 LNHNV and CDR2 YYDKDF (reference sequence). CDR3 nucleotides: TGTGCCACCAGCAGAGAACGGGAAGGTATCTACGAGCAGTACTTC. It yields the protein CATSREREGIYEQYF.

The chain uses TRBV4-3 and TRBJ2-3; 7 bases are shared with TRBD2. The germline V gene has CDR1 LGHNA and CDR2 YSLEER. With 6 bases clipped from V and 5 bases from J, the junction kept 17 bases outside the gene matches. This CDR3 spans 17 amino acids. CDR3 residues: CASSRPGGGSPGDTQYF. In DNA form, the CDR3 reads TGCGCCAGCAGTCGACCCGGCGGCGGGAGCCCGGGAGATACGCAGTATTTT.

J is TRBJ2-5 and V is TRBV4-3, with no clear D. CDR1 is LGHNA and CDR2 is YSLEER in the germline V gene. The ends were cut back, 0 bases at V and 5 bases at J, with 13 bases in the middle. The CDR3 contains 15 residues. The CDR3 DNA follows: TGCGCCAGCAGCCAAGATGGTTTGGTCTACGAGACCCAGTACTTC. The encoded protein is CASSQDGLVYETQYF.

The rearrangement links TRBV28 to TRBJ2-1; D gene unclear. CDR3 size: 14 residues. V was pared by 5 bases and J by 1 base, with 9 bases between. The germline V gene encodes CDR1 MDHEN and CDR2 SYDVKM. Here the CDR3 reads CASSSAVSYNEQFF. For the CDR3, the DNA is TGTGCCAGCAGTAGCGCGGTGTCCTACAATGAGCAGTTCTTC.

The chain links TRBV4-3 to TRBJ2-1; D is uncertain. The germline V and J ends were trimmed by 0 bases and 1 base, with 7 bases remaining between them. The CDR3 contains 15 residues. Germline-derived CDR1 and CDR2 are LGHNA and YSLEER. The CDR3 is CASSQDTPSYNEQFF. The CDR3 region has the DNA TGCGCCAGCAGCCAAGATACACCATCCTACAATGAGCAGTTCTTC.

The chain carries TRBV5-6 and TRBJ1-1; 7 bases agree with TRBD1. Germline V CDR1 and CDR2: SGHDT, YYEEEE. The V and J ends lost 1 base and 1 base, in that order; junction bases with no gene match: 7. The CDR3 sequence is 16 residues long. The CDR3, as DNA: TGTGCCAGCAGCTTGTTGTCAGGGGGGACGAACACTGAAGCTTTCTTT. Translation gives CASSLLSGGTNTEAFF.